The 8 T cell receptor beta chains reported below all come from one sample, sequenced in a study of multiple sclerosis patients with progressive multifocal leukoencephalopathy. Time point specified: approximately twelve months of natalizumab therapy. Sequenced by immunoSEQ multiplex PCR; TCRdb stores in-frame clones only, minus some. The sample shows around 27,000 clones, 90% of them seen only once. The specimen was PBMCs, collected from a patient treated with natalizumab. These receptors were taken from a human donor with multiple sclerosis.

The CDR3 region has the DNA TGTGCCAGCAGCCAAGATCCGGGACAGCAATTGAACACTGAAGCTTTCTTT. Protein: CASSQDPGQQLNTEAFF. The chain is built from TRBV4-2 and TRBJ1-1; 7 bases map to TRBD1. The CDR3 contains 17 residues. The germline V gene encodes CDR1 LGHNA and CDR2 YNFKEQ. J was trimmed by 0 bases and V by 0 bases; bases with no gene match: 7.

This chain uses TRBV5-1 with TRBJ2-6; D may be TRBD1 (6 bases). This CDR3 region has 15 residues. Deletions cut 4 bases from V and 2 bases from J, with 10 bases between. Germline CDR1 is SGHRS and CDR2 is YFSETQ. The CDR3 sequence: CASSAGQPGANVLTF. The CDR3 DNA sequence: TGCGCCAGCAGCGCAGGACAGCCTGGGGCCAACGTCCTGACTTTC.

The table lists this clone with a count of one. The chain uses TRBV9 and TRBJ2-7; 10 nucleotides line up with TRBD2. Germline CDR1 is SGDLS and CDR2 is YYNGEE. The junction had 6 bases not matched to a gene; V was cut back by 4 bases and J by 2 bases. CDR3 length equals 15 residues. The CDR3 region has the DNA TGTGCCAGCAGCCCTGGACTAGCGGAACCCTACGAGCAGTACTTC. It encodes CASSPGLAEPYEQYF.

CDR3 sequence reads: CASSPVGGFSYEQYF. The DNA of the CDR3 is TGTGCCAGCAGTCCCGTTGGGGGTTTCTCCTACGAGCAGTACTTC. The V gene is TRBV27, the J gene TRBJ2-7; D is possibly TRBD1 or TRBD2 (5 bases each). The CDR3 loop spans 15 amino acids. CDR1 and CDR2 from the germline V gene are MNHEY and SMNVEV (reference sequence). Trimming took 5 bases from V and 0 from J, leaving 14 bases between them.

The chain carries TRBV27 and TRBJ2-7; 9 bases align to TRBD2. The CDR3 length is 12 residues. Looked up from germline, CDR1 is MNHEY and CDR2 is SMNVEV (reference sequence). Germline trimming cut 6 bases from V and 6 bases from J; bases unmatched to any gene: 3. The CDR3 loop reads CASSGSGGEQYF. The CDR3 DNA sequence: TGTGCCAGCAGCGGTAGCGGGGGCGAGCAGTACTTC.

J is TRBJ1-2 and V is TRBV6-1; possible D gene TRBD1, 5 bases. Germline CDR1 MNHNS, CDR2 SASEGT. Deletions cut 7 bases from V and 6 bases from J, with 12 bases between. CDR3 length: 12 residues. DNA of the CDR3: TGTGCCAGCACCGAGATGGGGCATGGCTACACCTTC. The encoded protein is CASTEMGHGYTF.

V is TRBV6-5 and J is TRBJ1-6, with 7 bases lining up with TRBD1. In germline, CDR1 is MNHEY, CDR2 SVGAGI. There are 16 residues in the CDR3. Trimming removed 4 bases from V and 0 bases from J; junction bases left unmatched: 3. The CDR3, as DNA: TGTGCCAGCAGTTGGGACAGCAGCTCCTATAATTCACCCCTCCACTTT. This translates into CASSWDSSSYNSPLHF.

The chain is built from TRBV7-9 and TRBJ1-2; TRBD1 is a possible D gene (5 bases). The CDR3 runs 15 residues. The V end lost 1 base, the J end lost 2 bases, and 11 bases lay between the germline ends. The V gene's germline CDR1 is SEHNR and CDR2 FQNEAQ (reference sequence). The CDR3 loop reads CASSLGGARNYGYTF. CDR3 sequence (DNA): TGTGCCAGCAGCTTAGGTGGGGCGCGGAACTATGGCTACACCTTC.